These 13 T cell receptor beta chains were sequenced from one sample in a study of blood T cell repertoires in COVID-19. The method was immunoSEQ multiplex PCR; TCRdb's version includes in-frame clones alone and lacks a portion of them. The repertoire holds about 260,000 clones, with approximately 87% as singletons. Sample: peripheral blood. These receptors were collected from a woman in her 40s who had recovered from COVID-19.

The genes are TRBV5-1 and TRBJ2-5; TRBD1 aligns across 8 bases. Looked up from germline, CDR1 is SGHRS and CDR2 is YFSETQ. This CDR3 has 14 amino acids. V trimming: 1 base; J trimming: 4 bases; junction bases outside the gene matches: 3. DNA for the CDR3: TGCGCCAGCAGCTTGTGGGGGACAGGAGAGACCCAGTACTTC. It yields the protein CASSLWGTGETQYF. The variable domain in full, completed from reference TRBV5-1 and TRBJ2-5, reads KAGVTQTPRYLIKTRGQQVTLSCSPISGHRSVSWYQQTPGQGLQFLFEYFSETQRNKGNFPGRFSGRQFSNSRSEMNVSTLELGDSALYLCASSLWGTGETQYFGPGTRLLVL.

The chain is built from TRBV5-4 and TRBJ1-4, with D maybe TRBD1 (5 bases). The CDR3 consists of 12 residues. The germline CDR1 and CDR2 sequences are SGHNT and YYREEE (reference sequence). With 4 bases removed from V and 13 bases from J, the gap between germline ends came to 14 bases. CDR3 loop: CASSVAGDGLFF. The CDR3 DNA sequence: TGTGCCAGCAGCGTGGCGGGGGATGGACTGTTTTTT.

The rearrangement joins TRBV27 to TRBJ1-5; D call uncertain. The CDR3 contains 14 residues. Trimming stripped 2 bases from V and 5 bases from J, with 10 bases between. CDR1 is MNHEY, CDR2 SMNVEV, per germline (reference sequence). The CDR3 region has the DNA TGTGCCAGCAGTTTACGAGGTCCCGATCAGCCCCAGCATTTT. The encoded protein is CASSLRGPDQPQHF.

This chain connects TRBV5-4 to TRBJ1-1; D uncertain. Germline CDR1 SGHNT, CDR2 YYREEE (reference sequence). The V end lost 0 bases, the J end lost 4 bases, and 7 bases lay between the germline ends. This CDR3 contains 13 residues. CDR3 amino acids: CASSLVAGTEAFF. The CDR3, as DNA: TGTGCCAGCAGCTTGGTGGCAGGCACTGAAGCTTTCTTT.

The chain links TRBV7-9 to TRBJ2-5; the D gene is possibly TRBD2 (6 bases). Between the trimmed V and J ends, which lost 3 bases and 4 bases, there was a span of 6 bases. This CDR3 comprises 12 residues. Germline CDR1 and CDR2: SEHNR and FQNEAQ (reference sequence). CDR3 in amino acids: CASSFGGETQYF. CDR3 coding DNA: TGTGCCAGCAGCTTCGGGGGAGAGACCCAGTACTTC. Drawing the rest from reference TRBV7-9 and TRBJ2-5, the complete variable domain is DTGVSQNPRHKITKRGQNVTFRCDPISEHNRLYWYRQTLGQGPEFLTYFQNEAQLEKSRLLSDRFSAERPKGSFSTLEIQRTEQGDSAMYLCASSFGGETQYFGPGTRLLVL.

This chain links TRBV11-3 with TRBJ2-1; 9 nucleotides line up with TRBD2. In germline, CDR1 is SGHNT, CDR2 YENEEA. The CDR3 length is 16 residues. The V segment lost 3 bases and the J segment 5 bases; nucleotides outside the gene matches: 8. The CDR3 reads CASSFSSGDRDNEQFF. The CDR3 DNA reads as TGTGCCAGCAGCTTCTCTAGCGGGGACCGGGACAATGAGCAGTTCTTC.

The chain couples TRBV6-2 or TRBV6-3 to TRBJ1-1; TRBD1 might be the D (5 bases). CDR1 MNHEY and CDR2 SVGEGT come from the germline V gene. The length of the CDR3 is 15 residues. V shed 2 bases and J shed 0 bases, with 10 bases lying between them. The CDR3 loop reads CASSYPGDLNTEAFF. CDR3 nucleotide sequence: TGTGCCAGCAGTTACCCGGGGGATTTGAACACTGAAGCTTTCTTT.

The CDR3 DNA follows: TGTGCCAGCAGCCAAGACAGGGGTTGGATGAACACTGAAGCTTTCTTT. Amino acids: CASSQDRGWMNTEAFF. The rearrangement uses TRBV28 and TRBJ1-1, with 8 bases aligning to TRBD1. The J segment lost 0 bases and the V segment lost 6 bases, leaving 9 bases of the junction unmatched. Germline V CDR1 and CDR2: MDHEN, SYDVKM. The CDR3 covers 16 residues.

This clone is a singleton in its sample. The V and J genes are TRBV9 and TRBJ1-4, with D unclear. CDR1 is SGDLS and CDR2 is YYNGEE in the germline V gene. The CDR3 spans 18 residues. With 3 bases removed from V and 0 bases from J, the gap between germline ends came to 18 bases. The CDR3 loop is CASSGPSETDATNEKLFF. The CDR3 region has the DNA TGTGCCAGCAGCGGACCGTCTGAGACTGATGCAACTAATGAAAAACTGTTTTTT.

V is TRBV6-5 and J is TRBJ1-2; D possibly corresponds to TRBD1 (5 bases). Looked up from germline, CDR1 is MNHEY and CDR2 is SVGAGI. Trimming removed 2 bases at V and 4 bases at J, with 14 bases between. This CDR3 is 15 amino acids long. Here the CDR3 reads CASSYRWGPAYGYTF. For the CDR3, the DNA is TGTGCCAGCAGTTACCGTTGGGGCCCAGCCTATGGCTACACCTTC.

The chain uses TRBV7-9 and TRBJ2-7; 8 positions match TRBD2. The CDR3 totals 14 residues. CDR1 SEHNR and CDR2 FQNEAQ come from the germline V gene (reference sequence). The ends lost 11 bases at V and 5 bases at J; junction bases unmatched: 14. The CDR3 loop reads CASGGRLALDEQYF. DNA for the CDR3: TGTGCCTCCGGAGGTCGACTAGCGTTAGACGAGCAGTACTTC.

The chain couples TRBV5-6 to TRBJ1-5; the match to TRBD1 covers 7 bases. This CDR3 comprises 12 residues. From germline, CDR1 is SGHDT and CDR2 YYEEEE. The ends lost 5 bases at V and 13 bases at J; junction bases unmatched: 9. The CDR3 DNA reads as TGTGCCAGCAGTTCCTACAGGGGCCAACAGCATTTT. Translated, it gives CASSSYRGQQHF.

J is TRBJ1-6 and V is TRBV19, with D possibly TRBD1 on 6 matching bases. Germline CDR1 reads LNHDA; CDR2 reads SQIVND (reference sequence). The CDR3 covers 13 residues. Trimming pared 5 bases from V and 7 bases from J, leaving 9 bases between. CDR3 residues: CASSQGLNSPLHF. The CDR3 coding sequence is TGTGCCAGTAGTCAGGGGCTAAATTCACCCCTCCACTTT. Full variable domain (missing parts from reference TRBV19 and TRBJ1-6): DGGITQSPKYLFRKEGQNVTLSCEQNLNHDAMYWYRQDPGQGLRLIYYSQIVNDFQKGDIAEGYSVSREKKESFPLTVTSAQKNPTAFYLCASSQGLNSPLHFGNGTRLTVT.